The clone carrying this T cell receptor (beta chain) was found a few times. The sorted Tregs were CD4+CD25+CD127-/low cells. CDR1 is SNHLY and CDR2 is FYNNEI in the germline V gene. With 0 bases removed from V and 16 bases from J, the gap between germline ends came to 10 bases. The CDR3 spans 12 residues. TCRdb itself ran the 5' RACE reads through MiXCR, one entry per CDR3 protein. The sample has about 43,000 distinct CDR3 sequences, 22% seen once. V usage is TRBV2 and J usage is TRBJ1-6; the D is unclear. Sequenced input: Tregs sorted from a lymph node. The TCR originated in a female donor with breast cancer. The CDR3 loop is CASSEAQPSLHF. DNA for the CDR3: TGTGCCAGCAGTGAAGCACAGCCGTCTCTCCACTTT.